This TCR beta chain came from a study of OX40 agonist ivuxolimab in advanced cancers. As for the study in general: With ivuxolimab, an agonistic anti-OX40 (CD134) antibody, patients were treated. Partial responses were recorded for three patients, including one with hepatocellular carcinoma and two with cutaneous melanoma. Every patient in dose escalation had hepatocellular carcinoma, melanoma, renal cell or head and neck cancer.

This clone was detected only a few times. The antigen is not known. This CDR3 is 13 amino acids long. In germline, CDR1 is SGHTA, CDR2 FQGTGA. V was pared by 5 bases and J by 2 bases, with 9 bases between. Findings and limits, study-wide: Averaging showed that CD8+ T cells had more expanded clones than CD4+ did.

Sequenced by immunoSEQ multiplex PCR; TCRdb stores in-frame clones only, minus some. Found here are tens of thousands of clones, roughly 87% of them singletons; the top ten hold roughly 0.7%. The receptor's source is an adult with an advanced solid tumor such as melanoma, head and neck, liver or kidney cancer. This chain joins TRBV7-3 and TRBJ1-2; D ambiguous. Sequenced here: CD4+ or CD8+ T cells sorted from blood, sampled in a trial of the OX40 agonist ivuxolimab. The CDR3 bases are TGTGCCAGCAGCCCCGGGCTGAACTATGGCTACACCTTC. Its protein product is CASSPGLNYGYTF.